This T cell receptor beta chain was identified in a study of T cell changes during pregnancy in multiple sclerosis (dated by TCRdb to about 2019). Some background on the complete study: The study examined how the T cell repertoire changed over the course of pregnancy in women with multiple sclerosis.

With respect to this clone: What antigen it recognizes has not been identified. The record has no base qualities; no much larger clone is one base away. Other nucleotide sequences in the sample specify the same CDR3.

Libraries came from the immunoSEQ multiplex PCR assay. TCRdb mirrors the immuneACCESS table, restricted to in-frame sequences. Some clones are absent from its copies; in checked studies, under half trace to an unresolved V gene, and the reason for the others is unknown. This sample gives roughly 75,000 clones in total; 85% to 95% of them show up just once. Clones ranked in the top ten supply under 2% of the sample. This TCR came from a female donor in good health, enrolled as a control in a pregnancy study. This specimen was peripheral blood, taken in the third trimester of pregnancy.

The CDR3 region: CASSKISGQGLTEAFF. The DNA reads TGTGCCAGCAGTAAGATCTCGGGACAGGGGCTTACTGAAGCTTTCTTT. The rearranged segments are TRBV6-6 and TRBJ1-1; TRBD1 matches 10 bases in the middle. Trimming takes 5 bases off V and 5 bases off J; junction bases not matched to a gene: 11. From the cysteine up to the phenylalanine, the CDR3 has a length of 16 residues. The read is trimmed to its CDR3 DNA, 48 bases read in frame from base 1. Via the germline V gene (reference sequence), CDR1 is MNHNY and CDR2 SVGAGI.